The T cell receptor beta chain described here comes from a study of T cells after yellow fever vaccination. Whole-study findings and limits: Abundant clonotypes from the bulk population could have been carried over as contaminants into FACS-sorted repertoires. Subsequent to the booster, the majority of primary-vaccination clones reappeared (around 96% CD4, about 90% CD8).

This clonotype has more than one count but fewer than ten. What it binds is not known. UMIs and a universal primer site were added when TCR cDNA was made by 5'RACE template switching. Each CDR3 protein gets one entry after TCRdb re-called the 5' RACE reads with MiXCR. Of about 340,000 distinct CDR3 sequences in the sample, roughly an eighth were seen once. The germline CDR1 and CDR2 sequences are MNHNY and SVGAGI (reference sequence). This CDR3 has 19 amino acids. Germline trimming cut 6 bases from V and 3 bases from J; bases unmatched to any gene: 20. The sequence came from a man aged 18-30 years who received the YFV17D yellow fever vaccine. The source material was CD4+ T cells sorted from PBMCs, sampled 15 days after the yellow fever booster vaccination. This chain joins TRBV6-6 and TRBJ2-7; TRBD1 matches 10 bases. CDR3 DNA sequence: TGTGCCAGCAGACCTACTATATGGACAGGGGGAGGCTACTTCTACGAGCAGTACGTC. It translates to CASRPTIWTGGGYFYEQYV.